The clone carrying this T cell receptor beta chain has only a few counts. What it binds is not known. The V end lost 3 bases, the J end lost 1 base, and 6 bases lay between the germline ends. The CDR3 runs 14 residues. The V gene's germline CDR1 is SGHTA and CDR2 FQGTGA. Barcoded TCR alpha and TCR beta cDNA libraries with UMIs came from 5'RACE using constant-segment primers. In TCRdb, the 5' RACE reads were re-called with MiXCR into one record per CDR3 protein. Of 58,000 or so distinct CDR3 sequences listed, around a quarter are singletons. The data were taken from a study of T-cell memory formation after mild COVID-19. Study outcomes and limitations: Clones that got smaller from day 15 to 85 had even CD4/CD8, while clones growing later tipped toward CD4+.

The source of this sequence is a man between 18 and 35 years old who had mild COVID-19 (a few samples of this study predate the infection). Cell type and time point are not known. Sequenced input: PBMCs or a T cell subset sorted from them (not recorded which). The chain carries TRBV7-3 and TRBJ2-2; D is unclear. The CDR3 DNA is TGTGCCAGCAGCTTGGACGGGAACACCGGGGAGCTGTTTTTT. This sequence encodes CASSLDGNTGELFF.